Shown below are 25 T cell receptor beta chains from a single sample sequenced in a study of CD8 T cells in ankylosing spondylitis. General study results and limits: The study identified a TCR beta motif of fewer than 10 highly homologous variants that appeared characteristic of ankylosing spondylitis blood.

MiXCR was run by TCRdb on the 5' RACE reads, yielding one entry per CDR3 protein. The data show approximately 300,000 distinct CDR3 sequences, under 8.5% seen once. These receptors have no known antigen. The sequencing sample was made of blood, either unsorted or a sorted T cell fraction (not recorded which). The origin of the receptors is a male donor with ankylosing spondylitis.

The CDR3 DNA sequence: TGCGCCAGCAGCTTTACTAGCGGGATTCAGGATACGCAGTATTTT. Translation gives CASSFTSGIQDTQYF. The V and J genes are TRBV5-1 and TRBJ2-3, with 10 bases identical to TRBD2. From germline, CDR1 is SGHRS and CDR2 YFSETQ. The V and J ends lost 2 bases and 6 bases, in that order; junction bases with no gene match: 6. The CDR3 is made up of 15 amino acids. The complete variable domain, with remaining parts taken from reference TRBV5-1 and TRBJ2-3, reads KAGVTQTPRYLIKTRGQQVTLSCSPISGHRSVSWYQQTPGQGLQFLFEYFSETQRNKGNFPGRFSGRQFSNSRSEMNVSTLELGDSALYLCASSFTSGIQDTQYFGPGTRLTVL.

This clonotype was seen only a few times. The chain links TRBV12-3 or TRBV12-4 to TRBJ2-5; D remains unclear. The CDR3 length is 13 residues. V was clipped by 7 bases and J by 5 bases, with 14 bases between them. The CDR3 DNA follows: TGTGCCAGCACGCTGACCCTGTGGGAGACCCAGTACTTC. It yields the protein CASTLTLWETQYF.

In nucleotides, the CDR3 is TGTGCCACCAGCAGAGATCGAGGTGGCTACACCTTC. Its translation: CATSRDRGGYTF. V gene TRBV15 combines with J gene TRBJ1-2; D not certain. This CDR3 has 12 amino acids. V lost 0 bases to trimming and J lost 7 bases, with 6 bases between them. Germline-derived CDR1 and CDR2 are LNHNV and YYDKDF (reference sequence).

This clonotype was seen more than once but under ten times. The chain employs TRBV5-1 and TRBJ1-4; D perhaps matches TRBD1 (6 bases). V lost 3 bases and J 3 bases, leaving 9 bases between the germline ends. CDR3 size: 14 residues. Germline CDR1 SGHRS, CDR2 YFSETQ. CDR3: CASSSGQPNEKLFF. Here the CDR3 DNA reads TGCGCCAGCAGCTCCGGACAGCCTAATGAAAAACTGTTTTTT.

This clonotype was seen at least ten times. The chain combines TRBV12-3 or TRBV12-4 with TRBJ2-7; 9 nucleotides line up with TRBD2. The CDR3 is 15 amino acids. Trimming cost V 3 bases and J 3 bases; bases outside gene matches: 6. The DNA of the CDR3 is TGTGCCAGCAGTTTCGGTCTAGCGGGGAGCTACGAGCAGTACTTC. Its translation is CASSFGLAGSYEQYF.

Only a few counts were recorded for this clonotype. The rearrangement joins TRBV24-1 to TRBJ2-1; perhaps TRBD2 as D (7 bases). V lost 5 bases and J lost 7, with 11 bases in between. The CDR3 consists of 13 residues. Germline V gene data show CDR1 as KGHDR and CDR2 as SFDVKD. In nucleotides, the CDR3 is TGTGCCACCAGTGGAAGCGGGACAAATGAGCAGTTCTTC. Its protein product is CATSGSGTNEQFF.

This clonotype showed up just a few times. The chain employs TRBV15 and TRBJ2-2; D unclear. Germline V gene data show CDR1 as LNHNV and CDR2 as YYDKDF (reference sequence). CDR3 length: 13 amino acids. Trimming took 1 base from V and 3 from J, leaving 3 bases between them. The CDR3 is CATSRGYTGELFF. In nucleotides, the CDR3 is TGTGCCACCAGCAGAGGGTACACCGGGGAGCTGTTTTTT. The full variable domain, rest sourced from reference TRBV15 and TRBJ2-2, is DAMVIQNPRYQVTQFGKPVTLSCSQTLNHNVMYWYQQKSSQAPKLLFHYYDKDFNNEADTPDNFQSRRPNTSFCFLDIRSPGLGDTAMYLCATSRGYTGELFFGEGSRLTVL.

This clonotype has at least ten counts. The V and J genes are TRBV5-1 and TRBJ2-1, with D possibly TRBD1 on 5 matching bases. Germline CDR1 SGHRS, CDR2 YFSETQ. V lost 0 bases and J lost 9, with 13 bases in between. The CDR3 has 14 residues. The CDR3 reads CASSLGLQQGEQFF. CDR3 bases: TGCGCCAGCAGCTTGGGACTGCAGCAGGGTGAGCAGTTCTTC. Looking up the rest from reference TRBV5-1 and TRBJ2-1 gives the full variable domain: KAGVTQTPRYLIKTRGQQVTLSCSPISGHRSVSWYQQTPGQGLQFLFEYFSETQRNKGNFPGRFSGRQFSNSRSEMNVSTLELGDSALYLCASSLGLQQGEQFFGPGTRLTVL.

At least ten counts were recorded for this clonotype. The CDR3 DNA sequence: TGTGCCAGCAGTGGGAGACGGGAGTCCCCCTACGAGCAGTACTTC. It encodes CASSGRRESPYEQYF. The rearrangement uses TRBV27 and TRBJ2-7, with D possibly matching TRBD2 (6 bases). The CDR3 is 15 residues long. Deletions cut 5 bases from V and 2 bases from J, with 16 bases between. Germline V gene sequence: CDR1 MNHEY, CDR2 SMNVEV (reference sequence).

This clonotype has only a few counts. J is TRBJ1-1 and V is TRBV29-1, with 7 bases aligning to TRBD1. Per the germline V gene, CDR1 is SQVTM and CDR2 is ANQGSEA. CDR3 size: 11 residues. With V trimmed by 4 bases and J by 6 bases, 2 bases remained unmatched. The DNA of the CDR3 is TGCAGCGTTGGGCAGGGGGCTGAAGCTTTCTTT. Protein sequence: CSVGQGAEAFF.

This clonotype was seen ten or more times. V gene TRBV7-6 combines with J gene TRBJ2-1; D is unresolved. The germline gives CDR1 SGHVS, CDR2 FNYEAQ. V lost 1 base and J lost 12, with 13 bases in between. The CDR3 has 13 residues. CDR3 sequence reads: CASSLVGSGRQFF. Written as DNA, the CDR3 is TGTGCCAGCAGCTTAGTCGGTTCAGGAAGGCAGTTCTTC.

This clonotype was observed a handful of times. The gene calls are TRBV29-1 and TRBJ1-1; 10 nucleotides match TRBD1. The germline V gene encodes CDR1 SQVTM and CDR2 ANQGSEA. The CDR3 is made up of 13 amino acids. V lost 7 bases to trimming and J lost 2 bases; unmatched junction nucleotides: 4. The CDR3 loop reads CSAQTGGNTEAFF. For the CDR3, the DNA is TGCAGCGCTCAGACAGGGGGCAACACTGAAGCTTTCTTT. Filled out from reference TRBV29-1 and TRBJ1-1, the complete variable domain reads SAVISQKPSRDICQRGTSLTIQCQVDSQVTMMFWYRQQPGQSLTLIATANQGSEATYESGFVIDKFPISRPNLTFSTLTVSNMSPEDSSIYLCSAQTGGNTEAFFGQGTRLTVV.

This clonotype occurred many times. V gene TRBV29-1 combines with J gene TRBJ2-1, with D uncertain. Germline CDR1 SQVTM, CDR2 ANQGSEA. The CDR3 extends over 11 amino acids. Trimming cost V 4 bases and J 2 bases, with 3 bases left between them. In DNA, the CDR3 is TGCAGCGTTGGGCCCTACAATGAGCAGTTCTTC. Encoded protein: CSVGPYNEQFF.

CDR3 sequence reads: CSARSRTRWEQYF. Here the CDR3 DNA reads TGCAGTGCTAGAAGTCGGACTAGATGGGAGCAGTACTTC. The V call is TRBV20-1, the J call TRBJ2-7; 7 bases are a match to TRBD2. The V and J ends lost 2 bases and 7 bases, in that order; junction bases with no gene match: 8. The CDR3 is made up of 13 amino acids. The V gene's germline CDR1 is DFQATT and CDR2 SNEGSKA (reference sequence).

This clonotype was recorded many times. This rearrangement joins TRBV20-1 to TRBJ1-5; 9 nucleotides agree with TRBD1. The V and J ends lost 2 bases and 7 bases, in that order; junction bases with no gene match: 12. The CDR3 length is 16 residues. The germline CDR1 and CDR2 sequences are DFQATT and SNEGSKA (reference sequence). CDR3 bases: TGCAGTGCTAGAACTACAGGGGGCCCGGCAAAACAGCCCCAGCATTTT. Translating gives CSARTTGGPAKQPQHF.

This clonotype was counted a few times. CDR3 amino acids: CSVGSGGYEQYF. The CDR3 nucleotides are TGCAGCGTAGGCTCGGGGGGCTACGAGCAGTACTTC. This chain uses TRBV29-1 with TRBJ2-7, with 7 nucleotides matching TRBD2. CDR1 is SQVTM and CDR2 is ANQGSEA in the germline V gene. V lost 6 bases, J lost 3 bases, and 5 bases stayed unmatched. The CDR3 totals 12 residues.

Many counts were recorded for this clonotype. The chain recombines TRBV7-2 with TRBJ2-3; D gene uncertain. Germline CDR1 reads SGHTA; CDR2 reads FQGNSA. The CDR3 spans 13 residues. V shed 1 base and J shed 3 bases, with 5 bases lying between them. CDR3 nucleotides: TGTGCCAGCAGCTTAGTTTGGACAGATACGCAGTATTTT. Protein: CASSLVWTDTQYF.

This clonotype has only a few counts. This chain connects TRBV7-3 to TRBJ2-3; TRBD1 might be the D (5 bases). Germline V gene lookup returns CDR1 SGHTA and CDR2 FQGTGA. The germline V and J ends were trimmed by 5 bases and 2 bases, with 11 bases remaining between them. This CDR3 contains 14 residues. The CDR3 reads CASSRLGPTDTQYF. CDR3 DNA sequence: TGTGCCAGCAGCCGCCTGGGGCCCACAGATACGCAGTATTTT.

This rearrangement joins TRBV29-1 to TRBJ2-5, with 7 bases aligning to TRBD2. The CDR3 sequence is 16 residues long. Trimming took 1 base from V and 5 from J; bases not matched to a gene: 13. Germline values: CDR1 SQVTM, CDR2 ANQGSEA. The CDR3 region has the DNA TGCAGCGTTGAAGGGGGTCAAGCGGGACGACGGGAGACCCAGTACTTC. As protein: CSVEGGQAGRRETQYF.

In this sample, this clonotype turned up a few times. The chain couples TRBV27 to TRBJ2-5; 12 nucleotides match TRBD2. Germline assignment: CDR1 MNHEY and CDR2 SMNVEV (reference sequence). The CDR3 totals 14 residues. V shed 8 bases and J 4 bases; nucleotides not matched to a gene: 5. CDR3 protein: CASRLAGDRETQYF. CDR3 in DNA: TGTGCCAGCCGACTAGCGGGAGATCGAGAGACCCAGTACTTC.

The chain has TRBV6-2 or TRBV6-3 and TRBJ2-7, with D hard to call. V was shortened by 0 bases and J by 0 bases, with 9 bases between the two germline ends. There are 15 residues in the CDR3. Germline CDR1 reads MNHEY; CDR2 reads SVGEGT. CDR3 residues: CASSYSKQSSYEQYF. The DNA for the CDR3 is TGTGCCAGCAGTTACTCGAAACAGAGCTCCTACGAGCAGTACTTC.

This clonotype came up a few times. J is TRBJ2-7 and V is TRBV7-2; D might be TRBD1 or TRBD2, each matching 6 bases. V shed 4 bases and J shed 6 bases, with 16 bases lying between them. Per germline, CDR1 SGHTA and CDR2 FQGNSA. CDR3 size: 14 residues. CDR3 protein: CASSSYQGGIEQYF. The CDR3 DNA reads TGTGCCAGCAGCTCCTACCAAGGGGGGATCGAGCAGTACTTC.

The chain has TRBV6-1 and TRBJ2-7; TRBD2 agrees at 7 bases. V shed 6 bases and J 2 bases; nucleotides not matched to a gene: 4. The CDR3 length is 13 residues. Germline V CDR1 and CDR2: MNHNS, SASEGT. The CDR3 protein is CASRRGEAYEQYF. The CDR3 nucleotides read TGTGCCAGCAGACGGGGGGAGGCCTACGAGCAGTACTTC.

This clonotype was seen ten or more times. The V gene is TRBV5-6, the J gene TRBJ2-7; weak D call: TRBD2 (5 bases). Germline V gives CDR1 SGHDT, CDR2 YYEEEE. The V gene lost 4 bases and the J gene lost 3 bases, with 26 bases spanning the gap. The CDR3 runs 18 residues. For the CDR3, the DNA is TGTGCCAGCAGCGTTGGAAGTGTATGGGCCCGGGGAGACTACGAGCAGTACTTC. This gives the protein CASSVGSVWARGDYEQYF.

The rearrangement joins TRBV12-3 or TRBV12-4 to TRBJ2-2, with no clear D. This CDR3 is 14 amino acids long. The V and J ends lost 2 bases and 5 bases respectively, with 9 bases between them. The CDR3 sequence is CASSLTRLTGELFF. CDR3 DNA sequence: TGTGCCAGCAGTTTAACCAGGCTAACCGGGGAGCTGTTTTTT.